These 21 T cell receptor beta chains came from one sample sequenced in a study of control samples from healthy donors and cancer patients. Data came from immunoSEQ multiplex PCR; TCRdb stores just in-frame clones and leaves some out. The sample has about 170,000 clones; approximately 92% are singletons. Sequencing was performed on blood. The receptors originated from a woman aged 55 to 70 in good health.

CDR3 region: CASERAGTQYF. DNA for the CDR3: TGTGCCAGCGAAAGAGCGGGTACGCAGTATTTT. The V gene is TRBV27, the J gene TRBJ2-3; D possibly corresponds to TRBD2 (6 bases). The V and J ends lost 8 bases and 8 bases respectively, with 11 bases between them. In germline, CDR1 is MNHEY, CDR2 SMNVEV (reference sequence). The CDR3 runs to 11 residues.

The DNA of the CDR3 is TGTGCCAGCAGTTACTCAACAGGAGTCAATCAGCCCCAGCATTTT. Its protein product is CASSYSTGVNQPQHF. The chain employs TRBV6-5 and TRBJ1-5; the D gene is possibly TRBD1 (5 bases). Germline-derived CDR1 and CDR2 are MNHEY and SVGAGI. V was pared by 0 bases and J by 3 bases, with 9 bases between. The CDR3 is 15 amino acids.

This chain connects TRBV5-6 to TRBJ2-1, with TRBD1 matching 9 bases. CDR1 and CDR2 (germline): SGHDT, YYEEEE. The CDR3 is 16 amino acids. The J segment lost 9 bases and the V segment lost 4 bases, leaving 14 bases of the junction unmatched. Written as DNA, the CDR3 is TGTGCCAGCAGCCCAGAGTCCGGGACAGGGTCATCTGAGCAGTTCTTC. It translates to CASSPESGTGSSEQFF.

This chain connects TRBV4-2 to TRBJ1-2; D perhaps matches TRBD1 (6 bases). Germline values: CDR1 LGHNA, CDR2 YNFKEQ. The CDR3 sequence is 16 residues long. V lost 4 bases and J 3 bases, leaving 18 bases between the germline ends. CDR3 protein: CASSPGPGAGHYGYTF. The DNA of the CDR3 is TGTGCCAGCAGCCCCGGCCCGGGGGCCGGCCACTATGGCTACACCTTC.

This clone was counted once. This chain links TRBV9 with TRBJ2-2, with D possibly TRBD2 on 7 matching bases. The CDR3 spans 16 residues. The V gene's germline CDR1 is SGDLS and CDR2 YYNGEE. Trimming took 2 bases from V and 4 from J, leaving 15 bases between them. CDR3 protein: CASSVGGAEGTGELFF. The CDR3 DNA sequence: TGTGCCAGCAGCGTTGGGGGGGCGGAGGGCACCGGGGAGCTGTTTTTT.

This rearrangement joins TRBV5-1 to TRBJ1-1, with D tentatively TRBD1 (5 bases). Per germline, CDR1 SGHRS and CDR2 YFSETQ. Trimming pared 3 bases from V and 6 bases from J, leaving 12 bases between. This CDR3 is 13 amino acids long. In DNA form, the CDR3 reads TGCGCCAGCAGCTCGGGTCGGGGCGCTGAAGCTTTCTTT. Its protein product is CASSSGRGAEAFF. Looking up the rest from reference TRBV5-1 and TRBJ1-1 gives the full variable domain: KAGVTQTPRYLIKTRGQQVTLSCSPISGHRSVSWYQQTPGQGLQFLFEYFSETQRNKGNFPGRFSGRQFSNSRSEMNVSTLELGDSALYLCASSSGRGAEAFFGQGTRLTVV.

This chain links TRBV14 with TRBJ1-2, with TRBD1 matching 7 bases. This CDR3 has 15 amino acids. CDR1 is SGHDN, CDR2 FVKESK, per germline. With V trimmed by 4 bases and J by 1 base, 6 bases remained unmatched. This CDR3 is CASSRPGGNNYGYTF. The CDR3 DNA reads as TGTGCCAGCAGCCGACCAGGGGGGAATAACTATGGCTACACCTTC.

The chain carries TRBV5-1 and TRBJ1-4; the D is unclear. Germline assignment: CDR1 SGHRS and CDR2 YFSETQ. The CDR3 runs 14 residues. V gave up 2 bases and J gave up 3 bases, with 8 bases separating them. The CDR3 reads CASSFGSANEKLFF. CDR3 nucleotide sequence: TGCGCCAGCAGCTTCGGGTCTGCTAATGAAAAACTGTTTTTT.

The chain joins TRBV3-1 (or the pseudogene TRBV3-2) to TRBJ1-2; the match to TRBD1 covers 8 bases. The CDR3 extends over 14 amino acids. Germline V gives CDR1 LGHDT, CDR2 YNNKEL (reference sequence). V lost 0 bases and J lost 4; bases outside the gene matches: 1. The DNA for the CDR3 is TGTGCCAGCAGCCAAGATACAGGGGGCTATGGCTACACCTTC. Protein product: CASSQDTGGYGYTF.

This clone was seen just once. The chain combines TRBV5-1 with TRBJ2-3; possibly TRBD1 or TRBD2 for D (7 bases each). Trimming stripped 4 bases from V and 1 base from J, with 13 bases between. CDR3 size: 15 residues. Germline V CDR1 and CDR2: SGHRS, YFSETQ. The CDR3 nucleotides read TGCGCCAGCAGCAGGAGCGGGACAGGCACAGATACGCAGTATTTT. Its translation is CASSRSGTGTDTQYF.

The gene calls are TRBV7-2 and TRBJ2-7; D may be TRBD1 (6 bases). This CDR3 contains 14 residues. V lost 3 bases and J lost 4, with 13 bases in between. The germline gives CDR1 SGHTA, CDR2 FQGNSA. The CDR3 DNA reads as TGTGCCAGCAGCTTCCTTGGGGGCCCTTACGAGCAGTACTTC. Translation: CASSFLGGPYEQYF.

The chain combines TRBV7-9 with TRBJ1-2, with 9 bases matching TRBD1. Germline-derived CDR1 and CDR2 are SEHNR and FQNEAQ (reference sequence). Germline trimming cut 4 bases from V and 7 bases from J; bases unmatched to any gene: 7. There are 14 residues in the CDR3. Here the CDR3 reads CASSSGQGILGYTF. CDR3 coding DNA: TGTGCCAGCAGCTCTGGACAGGGGATTCTTGGCTACACCTTC.

This rearrangement joins TRBV9 to TRBJ1-5; 8 nucleotides line up with TRBD1. The CDR3 has 16 residues. CDR1 and CDR2 (germline): SGDLS, YYNGEE. V lost 3 bases, J lost 1 base, and 6 bases stayed unmatched. In nucleotides, the CDR3 is TGTGCCAGCAGCGAAGGGACAGGCCTAAGCAATCAGCCCCAGCATTTT. Translated: CASSEGTGLSNQPQHF.

The chain employs TRBV10-1 and TRBJ2-7, with TRBD1 identical over 7 bases. With 0 bases clipped from V and 4 bases from J, the junction kept 6 bases outside the gene matches. This CDR3 is built from 15 residues. Germline V gene sequence: CDR1 WNHNN, CDR2 SYGVQD (reference sequence). As DNA, the CDR3 is TGCGCCAGCAGTGAGTCGACAGGGAGAGAGTACGAGCAGTACTTC. This sequence encodes CASSESTGREYEQYF.

V and J are TRBV27 and TRBJ1-5; D perhaps matches TRBD1 (5 bases). Germline lookup yields CDR1 MNHEY and CDR2 SMNVEV (reference sequence). The V end was cut by 2 bases, the J end by 6 bases, with 11 bases between. The CDR3 contains 14 residues. The CDR3 here is CASSLAGFGQPQHF. The CDR3, as DNA: TGTGCCAGCAGTTTAGCAGGGTTTGGTCAGCCCCAGCATTTT.

This clone was counted a single time. The J gene is TRBJ1-6, the V gene TRBV5-4, with unresolved D. CDR3 length: 14 residues. V was shortened by 0 bases and J by 6 bases, with 7 bases between the two germline ends. Germline values: CDR1 SGHNT, CDR2 YYREEE (reference sequence). CDR3 DNA: TGTGCCAGCAGCTTGGATCAGATTAATTCACCCCTCCACTTT. This sequence encodes CASSLDQINSPLHF. Drawing the rest from reference TRBV5-4 and TRBJ1-6, the complete variable domain is ETGVTQSPTHLIKTRGQQVTLRCSSQSGHNTVSWYQQALGQGPQFIFQYYREEENGRGNFPPRFSGLQFPNYSSELNVNALELDDSALYLCASSLDQINSPLHFGNGTRLTVT.

The CDR3 DNA reads TGTGCCAGCAGTTTCTTATGGGGGACAGGGAGTTCAGATACGCAGTATTTT. It codes for CASSFLWGTGSSDTQYF. The chain combines TRBV27 with TRBJ2-3; 9 nucleotides match TRBD1. The germline V gene encodes CDR1 MNHEY and CDR2 SMNVEV (reference sequence). This CDR3 has 17 residues. J gave up 4 bases and V 3 bases, and 11 bases lay outside the gene matches.

The chain employs TRBV5-8 and TRBJ1-5, with D perhaps TRBD1 (5 bases). There are 19 residues in the CDR3. CDR1 and CDR2 (germline): SGHTS, YDEGEE. Trimming left V 1 base short and J 0 bases short, with 20 bases between. The CDR3 sequence is CASSLLLGAGLYSNQPQHF. The DNA of the CDR3 is TGTGCCAGCAGCTTGTTGTTAGGGGCAGGGCTGTATAGCAATCAGCCCCAGCATTTT.

The rearrangement links TRBV2 to TRBJ1-4, with D possibly being TRBD1 (5 bases). The V gene's germline CDR1 is SNHLY and CDR2 FYNNEI. Deletions cut 3 bases from V and 11 bases from J, with 13 bases between. CDR3 size: 13 residues. The CDR3 DNA is TGTGCCAGCAGTGAGGACACCCTGGCGAAACTGTTTTTT. It translates to CASSEDTLAKLFF. Full variable domain (outside the CDR3, taken from reference TRBV2 and TRBJ1-4): EPEVTQTPSHQVTQMGQEVILRCVPISNHLYFYWYRQILGQKVEFLVSFYNNEISEKSEIFDDQFSVERPDGSNFTLKIRSTKLEDSAMYFCASSEDTLAKLFFGSGTQLSVL.

The chain combines TRBV6-5 with TRBJ2-2, with unresolved D. CDR1 is MNHEY, CDR2 SVGAGI, per germline. V lost 8 bases and J lost 2, with 15 bases in between. The CDR3 has 15 amino acids. As DNA, the CDR3 is TGTGCCAGCGGTATATTTTACCTTAACACCGGGGAGCTGTTTTTT. Translation: CASGIFYLNTGELFF.

The chain carries TRBV15 and TRBJ1-1; 9 positions agree with TRBD1. This CDR3 region has 14 residues. The V gene's germline CDR1 is LNHNV and CDR2 YYDKDF (reference sequence). Unmatched junction bases numbered 4, after V lost 4 bases and J lost 4 bases. DNA for the CDR3: TGTGCCACCAGCACGCCACAGGGGGCCACTGAAGCTTTCTTT. This gives the protein CATSTPQGATEAFF.